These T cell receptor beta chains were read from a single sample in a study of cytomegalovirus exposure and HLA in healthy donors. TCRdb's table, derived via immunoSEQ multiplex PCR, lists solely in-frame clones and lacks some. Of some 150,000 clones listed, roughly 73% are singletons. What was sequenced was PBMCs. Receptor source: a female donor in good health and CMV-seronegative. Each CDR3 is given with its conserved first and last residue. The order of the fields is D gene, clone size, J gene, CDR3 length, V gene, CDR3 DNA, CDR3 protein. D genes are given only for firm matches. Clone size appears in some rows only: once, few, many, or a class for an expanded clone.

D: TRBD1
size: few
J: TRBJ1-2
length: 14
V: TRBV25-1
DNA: TGTGCCAGCAGTGGGAGGGACAGAAACTATGGCTACACCTTC
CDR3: CASSGRDRNYGYTF

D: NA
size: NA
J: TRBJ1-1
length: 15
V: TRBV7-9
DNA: TGTGCCAGCAGCTCAAGATACCAGGGGAACACTGAAGCTTTCTTT
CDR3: CASSSRYQGNTEAFF

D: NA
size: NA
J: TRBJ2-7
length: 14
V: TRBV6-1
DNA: TGTGCCAGCAGTGTCCTCCGGGACTCCTACGAGCAGTACTTC
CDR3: CASSVLRDSYEQYF

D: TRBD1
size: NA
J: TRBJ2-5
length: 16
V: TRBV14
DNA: TGTGCCAGCAGCCTCCTGGGACAGGGGCACCAAGAGACCCAGTACTTC
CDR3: CASSLLGQGHQETQYF

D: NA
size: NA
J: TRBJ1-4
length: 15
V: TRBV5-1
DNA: TGCGCCAGCAGCTTCGGGGGGGGCGCGCAGGAAAAACTGTTTTTT
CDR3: CASSFGGGAQEKLFF

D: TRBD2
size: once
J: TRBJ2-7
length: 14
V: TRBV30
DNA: TGTGCCTCGAGGGGTAGCGGGAGAACGGAAGAGCAGTACTTC
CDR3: CASRGSGRTEEQYF

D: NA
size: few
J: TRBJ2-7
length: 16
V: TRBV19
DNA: TGTGCCAGTAGTCCCCGAGACAGTCGCCGGGCCTACGAGCAGTACTTC
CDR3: CASSPRDSRRAYEQYF

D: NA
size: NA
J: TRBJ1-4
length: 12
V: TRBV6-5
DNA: TGTGCCACGAAGCGGAATAATGAAAAACTGTTTTTT
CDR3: CATKRNNEKLFF

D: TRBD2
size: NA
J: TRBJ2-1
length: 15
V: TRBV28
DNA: TGTGCCAGCAGTCCAACTTCGCCGGGGGGGAATGAGCAGTTCTTC
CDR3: CASSPTSPGGNEQFF

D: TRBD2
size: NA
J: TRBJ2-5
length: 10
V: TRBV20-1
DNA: TGCAGTCCGGGAGGAGAGACCCAGTACTTC
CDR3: CSPGGETQYF

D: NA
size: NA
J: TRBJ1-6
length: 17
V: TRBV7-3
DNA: TGTGCCAGCAGCTTAGCCGGCCCCGGAGGGGAGAATTCACCCCTCCACTTT
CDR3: CASSLAGPGGENSPLHF

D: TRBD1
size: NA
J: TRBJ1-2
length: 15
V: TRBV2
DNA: TGTGCCAGCATCTTCCGGGACAGGGGGCCGTATGGCTACACCTTC
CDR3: CASIFRDRGPYGYTF

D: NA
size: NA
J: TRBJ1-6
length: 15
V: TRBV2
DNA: TGTGCCAGCGGCCCGGGAGGGACTAATAATTCACCCCTCCACTTT
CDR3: CASGPGGTNNSPLHF

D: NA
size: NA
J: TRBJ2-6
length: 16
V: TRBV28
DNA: TGTGCCAGCAGTTTATCTTCCGTCTCTGGGGCCAACGTCCTGACTTTC
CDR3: CASSLSSVSGANVLTF

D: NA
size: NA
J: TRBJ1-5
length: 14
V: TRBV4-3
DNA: TGCGCCAGCAGCCAAGATTCGGGGAATCAGCCCCAGCATTTT
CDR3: CASSQDSGNQPQHF

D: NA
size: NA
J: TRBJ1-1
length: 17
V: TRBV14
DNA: TGTGCCAGCAGCCAAGTAGGGGCAGGTGTTATGAACACTGAAGCTTTCTTT
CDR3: CASSQVGAGVMNTEAFF

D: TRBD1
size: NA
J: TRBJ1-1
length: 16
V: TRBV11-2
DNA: TGTGCCAGCAGCTTAGGTCAGGGGGCAGGAAACACTGAAGCTTTCTTT
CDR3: CASSLGQGAGNTEAFF

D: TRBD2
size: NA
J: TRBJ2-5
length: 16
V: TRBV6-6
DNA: TGTGCCAGCAGTTACGATTCTAGCGGGGGGGAAGTAACCCAGTACTTC
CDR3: CASSYDSSGGEVTQYF

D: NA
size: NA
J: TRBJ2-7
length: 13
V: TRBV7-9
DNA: TGTGCCAGCAGCTACGGGGTTTCCTACGAGCAGTACTTC
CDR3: CASSYGVSYEQYF

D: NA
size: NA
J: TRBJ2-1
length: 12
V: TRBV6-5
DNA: TGTGCCAGCAGTTACTTCAGGGATGAGCAGTTCTTC
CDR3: CASSYFRDEQFF

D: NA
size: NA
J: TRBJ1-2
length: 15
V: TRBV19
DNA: TGTGCCAGTAGTACCACAGGTCGTGCCTACTATGGCTACACCTTC
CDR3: CASSTTGRAYYGYTF

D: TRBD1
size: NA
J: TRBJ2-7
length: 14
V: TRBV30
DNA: TGTGCCTGGAGAGCCCCGGGACAGGGCTACGAGCAGTACTTC
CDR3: CAWRAPGQGYEQYF

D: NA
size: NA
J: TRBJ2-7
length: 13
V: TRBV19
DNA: TGTGCCAGTGGGGCGACTTTCTCCTACGAGCAGTACTTC
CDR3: CASGATFSYEQYF

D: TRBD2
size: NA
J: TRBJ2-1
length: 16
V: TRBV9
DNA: TGTGCCAGCAGCGAGACTAGCGGGAGCTCCTACAATGAGCAGTTCTTC
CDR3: CASSETSGSSYNEQFF

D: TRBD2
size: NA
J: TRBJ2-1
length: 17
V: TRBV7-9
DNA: TGTGCCAGCAGCTTATCCGGGGCGGGAGGCTTTACGGATGAGCAGTTCTTC
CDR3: CASSLSGAGGFTDEQFF

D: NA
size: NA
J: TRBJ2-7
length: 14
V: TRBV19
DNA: TGTGCCAGTAGTATTCGGGGTAGTGGGTACGAGCAGTACTTC
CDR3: CASSIRGSGYEQYF

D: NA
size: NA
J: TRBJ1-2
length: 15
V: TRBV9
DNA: TGTGCCAGCAGCGTAGAAGGTCAGGTAAACTATGGCTACACCTTC
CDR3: CASSVEGQVNYGYTF

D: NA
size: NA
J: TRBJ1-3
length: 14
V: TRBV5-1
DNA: TGCGCCAGCAGCCCGGAGGGTTCTGGAAACACCATATATTTT
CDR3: CASSPEGSGNTIYF

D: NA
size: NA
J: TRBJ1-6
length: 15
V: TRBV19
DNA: NA
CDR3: CASSTFGAGSISFHF

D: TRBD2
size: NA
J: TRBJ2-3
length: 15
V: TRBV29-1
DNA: TGCAGCGTTGTGGGACTAGCGGGAGTGACAGATACGCAGTATTTT
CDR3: CSVVGLAGVTDTQYF

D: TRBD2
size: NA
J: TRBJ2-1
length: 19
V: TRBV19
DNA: TGTGCCAGTAGTATGTATGGTAGCGGGGCCCCGGATTCCTACAATGAGCAGTTCTTC
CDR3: CASSMYGSGAPDSYNEQFF

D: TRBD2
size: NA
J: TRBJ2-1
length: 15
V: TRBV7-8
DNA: TGTGCCAGCAGCTTAGGAGGTAGCGGGGGCTATGAGCAGTTCTTC
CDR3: CASSLGGSGGYEQFF

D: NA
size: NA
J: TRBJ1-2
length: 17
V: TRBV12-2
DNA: TGTGCAAGTCGCTTTCTACTAAGGACAGGAGCTAACTATGGCTACACCTTC
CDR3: CASRFLLRTGANYGYTF

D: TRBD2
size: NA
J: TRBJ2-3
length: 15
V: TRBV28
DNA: TGTGCCAGCAGTCTCTTAACTAGCGGCACAGATACGCAGTATTTT
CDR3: CASSLLTSGTDTQYF

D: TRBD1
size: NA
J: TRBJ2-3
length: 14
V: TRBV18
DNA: TGTGCCAGCTCACCACTGGACAGGGAAGATACGCAGTATTTT
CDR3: CASSPLDREDTQYF

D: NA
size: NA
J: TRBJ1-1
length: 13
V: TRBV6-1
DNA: TGTGCCAGCAGTGCGGTAAGGAACACTGAAGCTTTCTTT
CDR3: CASSAVRNTEAFF

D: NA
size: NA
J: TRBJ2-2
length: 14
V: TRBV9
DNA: TGTGCCAGCACCGGGACACTCAACACCGGGGAGCTGTTTTTT
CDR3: CASTGTLNTGELFF

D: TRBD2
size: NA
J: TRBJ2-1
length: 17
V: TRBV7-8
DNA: TGTGCCAGCAGCTTTCGTCTAGCGGGACGTTCCTACAATGAGCAGTTCTTC
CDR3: CASSFRLAGRSYNEQFF

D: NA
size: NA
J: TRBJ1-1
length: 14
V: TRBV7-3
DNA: TGTGCCAGCAGCTTAGGGAGGGGTAACACTGAAGCTTTCTTT
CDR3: CASSLGRGNTEAFF

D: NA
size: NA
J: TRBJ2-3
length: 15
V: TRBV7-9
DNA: TGTGCCAGCAGCGTCAGGGTTACTAGCACAGATACGCAGTATTTT
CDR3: CASSVRVTSTDTQYF

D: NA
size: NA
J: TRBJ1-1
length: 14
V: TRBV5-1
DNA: TGCGCCAGCAGCCGGGTGGGGGGGCAAACTGAAGCTTTCTTT
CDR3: CASSRVGGQTEAFF

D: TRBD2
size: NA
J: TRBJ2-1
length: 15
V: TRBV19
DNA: TGTGCCAGTAGTATTAGCGGGAGCTCCTACAATGAGCAGTTCTTC
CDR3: CASSISGSSYNEQFF

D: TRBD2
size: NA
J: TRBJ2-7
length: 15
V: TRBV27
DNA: TGTGCCAGCAGTTCAAGCGGGAGATTGAGCTACGAGCAGTACTTC
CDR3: CASSSSGRLSYEQYF

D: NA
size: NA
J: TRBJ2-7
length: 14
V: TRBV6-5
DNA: TGTGCCAGCAGTTTCAACTCACGAGGCTACGAGCAGTACTTC
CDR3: CASSFNSRGYEQYF

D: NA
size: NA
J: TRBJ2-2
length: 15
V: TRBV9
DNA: TGTGCCAGCAGCGTAGTCGGGTCTATTACCGGGGAGCTGTTTTTT
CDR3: CASSVVGSITGELFF

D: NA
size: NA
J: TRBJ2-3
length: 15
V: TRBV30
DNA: TGTGCCTGGAGTGTGGGGGGGGGCATGCGGGATACGCAGTATTTT
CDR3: CAWSVGGGMRDTQYF

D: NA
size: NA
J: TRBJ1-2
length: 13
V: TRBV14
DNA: TGTGCCAGCAGCCAAGTTGGACAGCCTGGCTACACCTTC
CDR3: CASSQVGQPGYTF

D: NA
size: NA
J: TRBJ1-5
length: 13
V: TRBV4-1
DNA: TGCGCCAGCAGCCACCTCTTCCGTCAGCCCCAGCATTTT
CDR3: CASSHLFRQPQHF

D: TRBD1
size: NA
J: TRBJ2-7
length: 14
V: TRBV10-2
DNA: TGCGCCAGCAGTTCAGAAGGGGGCGCCTACGAGCAGTACTTC
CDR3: CASSSEGGAYEQYF

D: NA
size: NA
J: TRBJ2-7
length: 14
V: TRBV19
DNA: TGTGCCAGTAGTGACTCCCGTGGATCCTACGAGCAGTACTTC
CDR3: CASSDSRGSYEQYF

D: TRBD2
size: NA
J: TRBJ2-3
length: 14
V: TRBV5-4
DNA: TGTGCCATCGGACTAGCGGGAGTATTAGATACGCAGTATTTT
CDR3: CAIGLAGVLDTQYF

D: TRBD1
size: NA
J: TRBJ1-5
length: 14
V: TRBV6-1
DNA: TGTGCCAGCAGCAGGACAGGTAGCAATCAGCCCCAGCATTTT
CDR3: CASSRTGSNQPQHF

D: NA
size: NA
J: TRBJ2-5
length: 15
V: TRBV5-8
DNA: TGTGCCAGCAGCTCCCGGGACTGGTACCAAGAGACCCAGTACTTC
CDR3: CASSSRDWYQETQYF

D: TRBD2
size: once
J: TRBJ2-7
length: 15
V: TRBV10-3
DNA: TGTGCCATCAACACCGGGACTAGCGAGACCTACGAGCAGTACTTC
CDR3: CAINTGTSETYEQYF